One T cell receptor (beta chain) is described in this entry. Its antigen is as yet unknown. Researchers amplified the TCR beta CDR3 regions from RNA transcripts. Carried out on the TCR CDR3, a first-round RT-PCR used the HTBI primer set. MiXCR was run by TCRdb on the multiplex PCR reads, yielding one entry per CDR3 protein. This sample carries a few hundred thousand distinct CDR3 sequences, roughly 13% of them seen once, and the ten largest clones take about 5%. These data come from a study of T cells in Graves' hyperthyroidism and ophthalmopathy. Germline loops: CDR1 KGHSH, CDR2 LQKENI. CDR3 length equals 14 residues. Trimming pared 2 bases from V and 8 bases from J, leaving 10 bases between. General study results and limits: A model of 13 V-J features distinguished ophthalmopathy from stable hyperthyroidism.

The sequence was obtained from a woman aged 18-29 years with Graves' hyperthyroidism. Sequencing was carried out using blood. The chain uses TRBV18 and TRBJ1-6, with D uncertain. As DNA, the CDR3 is TGTGCCAGCTCACCAGGGAGATGGGATTCACCCCTCCACTTT. Protein: CASSPGRWDSPLHF.